The T cell receptor (beta chain) under discussion was sequenced for a study of T cell changes during pregnancy in multiple sclerosis. Here immunoSEQ multiplex PCR was the method, and the copy in TCRdb shows in-frame clones only, minus some. Here the sample spans approximately 100,000 clones, 92% being singletons. V was pared by 0 bases and J by 2 bases, with 5 bases between. The CDR3 runs to 13 residues. From germline, CDR1 is GTSNPN and CDR2 SVGIG (reference sequence). The sequence was obtained from a female donor with multiple sclerosis, enrolled in a pregnancy study. The sequences come from peripheral blood, collected after pregnancy. The chain carries TRBV30 and TRBJ2-1; D remains ambiguous. CDR3: CAWSVGTYNEQFF. The DNA for the CDR3 is TGTGCCTGGAGTGTTGGCACCTACAATGAGCAGTTCTTC.